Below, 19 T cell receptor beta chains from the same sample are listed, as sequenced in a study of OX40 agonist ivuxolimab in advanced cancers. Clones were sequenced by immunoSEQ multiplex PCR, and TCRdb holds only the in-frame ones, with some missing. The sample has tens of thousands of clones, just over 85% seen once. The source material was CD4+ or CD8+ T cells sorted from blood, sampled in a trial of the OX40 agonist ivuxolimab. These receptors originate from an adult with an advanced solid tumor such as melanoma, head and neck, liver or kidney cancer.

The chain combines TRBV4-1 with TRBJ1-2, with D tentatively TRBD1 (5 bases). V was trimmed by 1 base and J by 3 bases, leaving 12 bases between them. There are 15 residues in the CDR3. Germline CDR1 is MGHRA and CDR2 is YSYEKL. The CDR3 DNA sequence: TGCGCCAGCAGCCAAGGGGGCGGGGCCGACTATGGCTACACCTTC. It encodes CASSQGGGADYGYTF.

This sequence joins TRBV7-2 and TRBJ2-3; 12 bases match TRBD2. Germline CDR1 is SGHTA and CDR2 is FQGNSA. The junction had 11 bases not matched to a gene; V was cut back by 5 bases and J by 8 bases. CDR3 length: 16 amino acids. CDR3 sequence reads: CASSPLTSGRGGTQYF. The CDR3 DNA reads TGTGCCAGCAGCCCCTTGACTAGCGGGAGAGGGGGTACGCAGTATTTT.

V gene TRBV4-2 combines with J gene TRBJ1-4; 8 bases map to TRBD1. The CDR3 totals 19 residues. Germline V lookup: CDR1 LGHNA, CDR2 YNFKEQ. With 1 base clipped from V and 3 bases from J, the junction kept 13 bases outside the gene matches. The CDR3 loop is CASSQGRNPGQDANEKLFF. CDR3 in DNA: TGTGCCAGCAGCCAAGGCCGGAATCCGGGACAGGACGCTAATGAAAAACTGTTTTTT.

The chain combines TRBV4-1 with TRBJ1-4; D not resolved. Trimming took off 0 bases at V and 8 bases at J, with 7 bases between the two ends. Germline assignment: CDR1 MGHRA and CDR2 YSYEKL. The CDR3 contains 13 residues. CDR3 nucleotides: TGCGCCAGCAGCCAAGAAGTGGGGGAAAAACTGTTTTTT. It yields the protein CASSQEVGEKLFF.

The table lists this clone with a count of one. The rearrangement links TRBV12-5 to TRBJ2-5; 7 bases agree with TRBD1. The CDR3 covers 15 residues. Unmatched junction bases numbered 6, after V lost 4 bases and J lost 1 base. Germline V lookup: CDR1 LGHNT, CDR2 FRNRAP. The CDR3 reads CASGWGTAFQETQYF. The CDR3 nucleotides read TGTGCTAGTGGTTGGGGGACAGCCTTCCAAGAGACCCAGTACTTC.

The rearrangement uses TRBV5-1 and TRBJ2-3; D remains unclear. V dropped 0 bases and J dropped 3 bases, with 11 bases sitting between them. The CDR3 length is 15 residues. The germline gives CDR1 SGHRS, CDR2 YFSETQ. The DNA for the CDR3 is TGCGCCAGCAGCTTGGGTAGCTTTGAAACAGATACGCAGTATTTT. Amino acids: CASSLGSFETDTQYF.

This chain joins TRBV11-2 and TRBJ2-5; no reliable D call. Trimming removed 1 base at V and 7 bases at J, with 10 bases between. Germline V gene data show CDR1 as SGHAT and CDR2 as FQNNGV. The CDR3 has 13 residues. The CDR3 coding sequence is TGTGCCAGCAGCTTAGGTCCTTCCGGGACCCAGTACTTC. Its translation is CASSLGPSGTQYF.

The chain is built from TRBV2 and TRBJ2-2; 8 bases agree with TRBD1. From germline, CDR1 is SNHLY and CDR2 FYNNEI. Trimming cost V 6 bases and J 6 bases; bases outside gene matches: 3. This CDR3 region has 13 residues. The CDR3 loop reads CASRETGAGELFF. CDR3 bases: TGTGCCAGCAGGGAGACAGGGGCCGGGGAGCTGTTTTTT.

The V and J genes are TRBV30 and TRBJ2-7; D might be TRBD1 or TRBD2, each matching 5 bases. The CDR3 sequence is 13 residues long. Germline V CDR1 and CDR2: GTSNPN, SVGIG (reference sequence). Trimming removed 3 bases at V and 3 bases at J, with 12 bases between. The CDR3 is CAWRRGVLYEQYF. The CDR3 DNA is TGTGCCTGGAGGCGAGGGGTTCTCTACGAGCAGTACTTC.

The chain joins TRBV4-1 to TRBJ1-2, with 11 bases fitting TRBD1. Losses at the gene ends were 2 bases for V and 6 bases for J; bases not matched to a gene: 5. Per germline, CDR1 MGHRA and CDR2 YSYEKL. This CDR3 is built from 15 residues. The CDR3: CASSQRTGGADGYTF. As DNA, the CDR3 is TGCGCCAGCAGCCAAAGGACAGGGGGCGCCGATGGCTACACCTTC.

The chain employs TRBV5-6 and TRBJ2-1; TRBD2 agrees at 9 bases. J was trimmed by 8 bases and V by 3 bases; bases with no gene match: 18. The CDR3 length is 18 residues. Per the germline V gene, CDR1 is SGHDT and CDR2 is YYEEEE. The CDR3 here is CASSSGLRGSGSFDEQFF. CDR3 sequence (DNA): TGTGCCAGCAGCTCTGGGCTAAGGGGTAGCGGGAGTTTCGATGAGCAGTTCTTC. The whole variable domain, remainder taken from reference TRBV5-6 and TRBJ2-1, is DAGVTQSPTHLIKTRGQQVTLRCSPKSGHDTVSWYQQALGQGPQFIFQYYEEEERQRGNFPDRFSGHQFPNYSSELNVNALLLGDSALYLCASSSGLRGSGSFDEQFFGPGTRLTVL.

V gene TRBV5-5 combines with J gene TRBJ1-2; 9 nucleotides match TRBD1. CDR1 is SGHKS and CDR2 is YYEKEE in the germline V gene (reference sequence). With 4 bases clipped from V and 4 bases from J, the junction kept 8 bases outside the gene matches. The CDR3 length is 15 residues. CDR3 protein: CASSGGQGFAYGYTF. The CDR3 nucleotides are TGTGCCAGCAGCGGAGGACAGGGGTTTGCCTATGGCTACACCTTC.

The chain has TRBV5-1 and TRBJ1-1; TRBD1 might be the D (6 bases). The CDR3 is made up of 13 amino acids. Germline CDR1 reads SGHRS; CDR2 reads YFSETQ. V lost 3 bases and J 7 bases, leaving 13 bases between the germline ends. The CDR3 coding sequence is TGCGCCAGCAGCTATACTCAGGGGCTTGAAGCTTTCTTT. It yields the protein CASSYTQGLEAFF.

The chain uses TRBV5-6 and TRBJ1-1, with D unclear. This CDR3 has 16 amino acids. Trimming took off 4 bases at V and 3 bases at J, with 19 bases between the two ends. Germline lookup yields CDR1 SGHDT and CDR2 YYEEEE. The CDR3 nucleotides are TGTGCCAGCAGCGTGCCGGGAACCCGAGGTCACACTGAAGCTTTCTTT. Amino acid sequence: CASSVPGTRGHTEAFF.

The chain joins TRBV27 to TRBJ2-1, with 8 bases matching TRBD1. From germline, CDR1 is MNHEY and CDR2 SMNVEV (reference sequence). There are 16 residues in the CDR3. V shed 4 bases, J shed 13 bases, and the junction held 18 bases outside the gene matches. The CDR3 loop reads CASSSPRQGTFGQQFF. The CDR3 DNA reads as TGTGCCAGCAGTTCACCGCGACAGGGGACTTTCGGGCAACAGTTCTTC.

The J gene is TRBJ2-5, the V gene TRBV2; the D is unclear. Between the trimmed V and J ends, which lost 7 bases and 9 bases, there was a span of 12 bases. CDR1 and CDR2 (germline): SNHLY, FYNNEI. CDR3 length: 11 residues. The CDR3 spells CASTGSGAQYF. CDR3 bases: TGTGCCAGCACCGGGTCTGGGGCCCAGTACTTC.

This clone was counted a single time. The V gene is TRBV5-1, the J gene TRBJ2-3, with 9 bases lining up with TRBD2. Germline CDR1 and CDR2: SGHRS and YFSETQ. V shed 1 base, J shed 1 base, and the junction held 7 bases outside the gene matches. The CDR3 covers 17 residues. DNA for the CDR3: TGCGCCAGCAGCTTGCCAGCGGGAGGAAGTGGCACAGATACGCAGTATTTT. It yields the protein CASSLPAGGSGTDTQYF. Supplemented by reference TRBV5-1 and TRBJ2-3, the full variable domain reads KAGVTQTPRYLIKTRGQQVTLSCSPISGHRSVSWYQQTPGQGLQFLFEYFSETQRNKGNFPGRFSGRQFSNSRSEMNVSTLELGDSALYLCASSLPAGGSGTDTQYFGPGTRLTVL.

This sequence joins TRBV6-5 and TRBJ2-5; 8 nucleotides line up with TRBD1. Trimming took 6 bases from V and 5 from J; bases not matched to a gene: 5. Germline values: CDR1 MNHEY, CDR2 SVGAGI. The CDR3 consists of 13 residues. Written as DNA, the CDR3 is TGTGCCAGCAGGCGACAGGGGCCGGAGACCCAGTACTTC. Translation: CASRRQGPETQYF.

The CDR3 is CASSFWGGEKNTQYF. DNA of the CDR3: TGTGCCAGCAGCTTCTGGGGGGGCGAAAAGAATACGCAGTATTTT. V and J are TRBV7-2 and TRBJ2-3, with D tentatively TRBD2 (7 bases). The CDR3 is made up of 15 amino acids. CDR1 and CDR2 from the germline V gene are SGHTA and FQGNSA. The V end was cut by 3 bases, the J end by 7 bases, with 17 bases between.